These T cell receptor beta chains were read from a single sample in a study of T cell responses to AZD1222 COVID-19 vaccine. Here immunoSEQ multiplex PCR was the method, and the copy in TCRdb shows in-frame clones only, minus some. This table holds about 120,000 clones, approximately 89% found once. Specimen: peripheral blood, collected on day 0 of AZD1222 vaccination. All receptors come from an adult in good health. The CDR3 runs from the conserved cysteine through the conserved F or W. Each record gives: clone size, D gene, CDR3 length, V gene, J gene, CDR3 DNA, CDR3 protein. A D gene is named only where the DNA matches it firmly. The listing skips clone size in some rows; elsewhere it reads once, few, many or a size class.

clone size: .; D gene: .; CDR3 length: 15; V gene: TRBV6-5; J gene: TRBJ2-2; CDR3 DNA: TGTGCCAGCACCTTCGCGGCAGGTCGCACCGGGGAGCTGTTTTTT; CDR3 protein: CASTFAAGRTGELFF
clone size: .; D gene: TRBD2; CDR3 length: 17; V gene: TRBV4-1; J gene: TRBJ2-5; CDR3 DNA: TGCGCCAGCAGCCAAGGGGCTAGCGGGGGCCCGGGTGAGACCCAGTACTTC; CDR3 protein: CASSQGASGGPGETQYF
clone size: .; D gene: TRBD1; CDR3 length: 18; V gene: TRBV4-1; J gene: TRBJ1-2; CDR3 DNA: TGCGCCAGCAGCCAAGTGCTTACCACAGGGGGGGCTCCCTATGGCTACACCTTC; CDR3 protein: CASSQVLTTGGAPYGYTF
clone size: .; D gene: .; CDR3 length: 17; V gene: TRBV2; J gene: TRBJ1-2; CDR3 DNA: TGTGCCAGCAGTCCGGTATTCTTTCGGACGGACGCGAATGGCTACACCTTC; CDR3 protein: CASSPVFFRTDANGYTF
clone size: .; D gene: .; CDR3 length: 16; V gene: TRBV3-1/TRBV3-2; J gene: TRBJ2-7; CDR3 DNA: TGTGCCAGCAGCCAAGATGTAGGGGCCCCATCCTACGAGCAGTACTTC; CDR3 protein: CASSQDVGAPSYEQYF
clone size: once; D gene: .; CDR3 length: 17; V gene: TRBV28; J gene: TRBJ1-3; CDR3 DNA: TGTGCCAGCAGTTTAGGGGCAGCACTTTCCTCTGGAAACACCATATATTTT; CDR3 protein: CASSLGAALSSGNTIYF
clone size: .; D gene: .; CDR3 length: 14; V gene: TRBV19; J gene: TRBJ1-1; CDR3 DNA: TGTGCCAGTAGTATGTTGGCGGGGAGCACTGAAGCTTTCTTT; CDR3 protein: CASSMLAGSTEAFF
clone size: .; D gene: .; CDR3 length: 16; V gene: TRBV7-7; J gene: TRBJ2-2; CDR3 DNA: TGTGCTAGCAGCGAGGGGATACTAGCAAAAACCGGGGAGCTGTTTTTT; CDR3 protein: CASSEGILAKTGELFF
clone size: .; D gene: .; CDR3 length: 13; V gene: TRBV7-3; J gene: TRBJ2-7; CDR3 DNA: TGTGCCAGCAGTACCGGGGCCTTTAGAGAGCAGTACTTC; CDR3 protein: CASSTGAFREQYF
clone size: .; D gene: .; CDR3 length: 12; V gene: TRBV2; J gene: TRBJ2-7; CDR3 DNA: TGTGCCAGCACCGAACGTGGCAGCGAGCAGTACTTC; CDR3 protein: CASTERGSEQYF
clone size: .; D gene: TRBD2; CDR3 length: 18; V gene: TRBV19; J gene: TRBJ2-5; CDR3 DNA: TGTGCCAGTAGCGTCGTACTAGCGGGAGGGCCTAGTGAAGAGACCCAGTACTTC; CDR3 protein: CASSVVLAGGPSEETQYF
clone size: .; D gene: .; CDR3 length: 10; V gene: TRBV29-1; J gene: TRBJ2-2; CDR3 DNA: TGCAGCGAAGCCACCGGGGAGCTGTTTTTT; CDR3 protein: CSEATGELFF
clone size: once; D gene: .; CDR3 length: 14; V gene: TRBV18; J gene: TRBJ1-1; CDR3 DNA: TGTGCCAGCCAAGGGGAGGGTTTCGGCACTGAAGCTTTCTTT; CDR3 protein: CASQGEGFGTEAFF
clone size: .; D gene: .; CDR3 length: 13; V gene: TRBV10-3; J gene: TRBJ1-6; CDR3 DNA: TGTGCCACCCAAAACTCCTATAATTCACCCCTCCACTTT; CDR3 protein: CATQNSYNSPLHF
clone size: .; D gene: .; CDR3 length: 14; V gene: TRBV15; J gene: TRBJ1-2; CDR3 DNA: TGTGCCACCAGCAGAGTGACAGCAGTGTATGGCTACACCTTC; CDR3 protein: CATSRVTAVYGYTF
clone size: .; D gene: .; CDR3 length: 14; V gene: TRBV6-1; J gene: TRBJ1-5; CDR3 DNA: TGTGCCAGCAGTGAGACTTACAGGGATCGGCCCCAGCATTTT; CDR3 protein: CASSETYRDRPQHF
clone size: .; D gene: .; CDR3 length: 14; V gene: TRBV18; J gene: TRBJ2-3; CDR3 DNA: TGTGCCAGCTCACCACCATGGGGCACAGATACGCAGTATTTT; CDR3 protein: CASSPPWGTDTQYF
clone size: .; D gene: TRBD1; CDR3 length: 15; V gene: TRBV10-3; J gene: TRBJ2-3; CDR3 DNA: TGTGCCATCCGTCGGTCTGACAGGGTCACAGATACGCAGTATTTT; CDR3 protein: CAIRRSDRVTDTQYF
clone size: .; D gene: TRBD2; CDR3 length: 15; V gene: TRBV9; J gene: TRBJ2-7; CDR3 DNA: TGTGCCAGCAGCGCAGGGACTAGCGGGACCTACGAGCAGTACTTC; CDR3 protein: CASSAGTSGTYEQYF
clone size: .; D gene: .; CDR3 length: 16; V gene: TRBV4-1; J gene: TRBJ1-6; CDR3 DNA: TGCGCCAGCAGCCCCCCCTTAGGAGGGGGGAATTCACCCCTCCACTTT; CDR3 protein: CASSPPLGGGNSPLHF
clone size: once; D gene: .; CDR3 length: 12; V gene: TRBV6-5; J gene: TRBJ1-5; CDR3 DNA: TGTGCCAGCAGTTCAGGGAATCAGCCCCAGCATTTT; CDR3 protein: CASSSGNQPQHF
clone size: .; D gene: TRBD1; CDR3 length: 14; V gene: TRBV3-1/TRBV3-2; J gene: TRBJ1-2; CDR3 DNA: TGTGCCAGCAGCCTACAGGGGGGTACTGGTGGCTACACCTTC; CDR3 protein: CASSLQGGTGGYTF
clone size: .; D gene: TRBD1; CDR3 length: 14; V gene: TRBV19; J gene: TRBJ1-5; CDR3 DNA: TGTGCCAGTAGTTTCGGACAGGCTAATCAGCCCCAGCATTTT; CDR3 protein: CASSFGQANQPQHF
clone size: .; D gene: .; CDR3 length: 17; V gene: TRBV3-1/TRBV3-2; J gene: TRBJ2-7; CDR3 DNA: TGTGCCAGCAGCCAAATCCGCGGCAGGGCCAGCTCCTACGAGCAGTACTTC; CDR3 protein: CASSQIRGRASSYEQYF
clone size: .; D gene: .; CDR3 length: 13; V gene: TRBV5-4; J gene: TRBJ1-4; CDR3 DNA: TGTGCCAGCAGGGGACGCGGAGATGAAAAACTGTTTTTT; CDR3 protein: CASRGRGDEKLFF
clone size: .; D gene: .; CDR3 length: 11; V gene: TRBV25-1; J gene: TRBJ2-7; CDR3 DNA: TGTGCCAGCATAGGGGACTACGAGCAGTACTTC; CDR3 protein: CASIGDYEQYF
clone size: .; D gene: .; CDR3 length: 12; V gene: TRBV19; J gene: TRBJ1-2; CDR3 DNA: TGTGCCAGTAACGACGACAACTATGGCTACACCTTC; CDR3 protein: CASNDDNYGYTF
clone size: .; D gene: .; CDR3 length: 12; V gene: TRBV2; J gene: TRBJ1-2; CDR3 DNA: TGTGCCAGCACCCTCCGGGGGGGTGGCTACACCTTC; CDR3 protein: CASTLRGGGYTF
clone size: .; D gene: .; CDR3 length: 13; V gene: TRBV30; J gene: TRBJ2-3; CDR3 DNA: TGTGCCTGGAGGGCCGGGTTCACAGATACGCAGTATTTT; CDR3 protein: CAWRAGFTDTQYF
clone size: .; D gene: .; CDR3 length: 13; V gene: TRBV6-6; J gene: TRBJ1-6; CDR3 DNA: TGTGCCAGCAGCCCACAGACCTTTTCACCCCTCCACTTT; CDR3 protein: CASSPQTFSPLHF
clone size: .; D gene: .; CDR3 length: 15; V gene: TRBV7-9; J gene: TRBJ2-2; CDR3 DNA: TGTGCCAGCAGCCTCAGGGCCACCAACACCGGGGAGCTGTTTTTT; CDR3 protein: CASSLRATNTGELFF
clone size: once; D gene: .; CDR3 length: 14; V gene: TRBV5-1; J gene: TRBJ2-3; CDR3 DNA: TGCGCCAGCAGCTTGGGGGGCGGGGCAGATACGCAGTATTTT; CDR3 protein: CASSLGGGADTQYF
clone size: .; D gene: .; CDR3 length: 15; V gene: TRBV5-1; J gene: TRBJ2-6; CDR3 DNA: TGCGCCAGCAGCTTGCGCTCCTCTGGGGCCAACGTCCTGACTTTC; CDR3 protein: CASSLRSSGANVLTF
clone size: .; D gene: .; CDR3 length: 13; V gene: TRBV30; J gene: TRBJ2-5; CDR3 DNA: TGTGCCTGGAGTGCTTGGTGGGAAGAGACCCAGTACTTC; CDR3 protein: CAWSAWWEETQYF
clone size: .; D gene: .; CDR3 length: 20; V gene: TRBV6-2/TRBV6-3; J gene: TRBJ1-5; CDR3 DNA: TGTGCCAGCAGTTACTCGATGGTCGTACAGGCGTTCTATAGCAATCAGCCCCAGCATTTT; CDR3 protein: CASSYSMVVQAFYSNQPQHF
clone size: .; D gene: .; CDR3 length: 17; V gene: TRBV7-2; J gene: TRBJ2-7; CDR3 DNA: TGTGCCAGCAGCTTTGGGCAGCCGGAGTACCACTCCTACGAGCAGTACTTC; CDR3 protein: CASSFGQPEYHSYEQYF
clone size: .; D gene: .; CDR3 length: 17; V gene: TRBV3-1/TRBV3-2; J gene: TRBJ2-4; CDR3 DNA: TGTGCCAGCAGCCAAGCTGGACAGCCCATAGCCAAAAACATTCAGTACTTC; CDR3 protein: CASSQAGQPIAKNIQYF
clone size: .; D gene: .; CDR3 length: 15; V gene: TRBV6-6; J gene: TRBJ1-4; CDR3 DNA: TGTGCCAGCAGTGACCGGGGGGGCCCTAATGAAAAACTGTTTTTT; CDR3 protein: CASSDRGGPNEKLFF
clone size: once; D gene: .; CDR3 length: 12; V gene: TRBV30; J gene: TRBJ1-1; CDR3 DNA: TGTGCTAAGGGGAGGGATGGCACTGAAGCTTTCTTT; CDR3 protein: CAKGRDGTEAFF
clone size: .; D gene: .; CDR3 length: 13; V gene: TRBV18; J gene: TRBJ1-5; CDR3 DNA: TGTGCCAGCTCTCCCGGGTCGGGGCAGCCCCAGCATTTT; CDR3 protein: CASSPGSGQPQHF
clone size: once; D gene: .; CDR3 length: 15; V gene: TRBV27; J gene: TRBJ1-2; CDR3 DNA: TGTGCCAGCAGTCCTACCGGACGGGAACTTTATGGCTACACCTTC; CDR3 protein: CASSPTGRELYGYTF
clone size: .; D gene: TRBD2; CDR3 length: 15; V gene: TRBV4-1; J gene: TRBJ2-2; CDR3 DNA: TGCGCCAGCAGCCAGGGACTAGAGGCGCCCGGGGAGCTGTTTTTT; CDR3 protein: CASSQGLEAPGELFF
clone size: .; D gene: .; CDR3 length: 13; V gene: TRBV24-1; J gene: TRBJ2-5; CDR3 DNA: TGTGCCACCAGTGATGGGACTCAAGAGACCCAGTACTTC; CDR3 protein: CATSDGTQETQYF
clone size: few; D gene: .; CDR3 length: 15; V gene: TRBV10-1; J gene: TRBJ2-2; CDR3 DNA: TGCGCCAGCAGTGTGGCTAGCGATGGCACCGGGGAGCTGTTTTTT; CDR3 protein: CASSVASDGTGELFF
clone size: .; D gene: .; CDR3 length: 15; V gene: TRBV28; J gene: TRBJ2-7; CDR3 DNA: TGTGCCAGCAGCGAGGTCGGGGCTTTCTCCTACGAGCAGTACTTC; CDR3 protein: CASSEVGAFSYEQYF
clone size: .; D gene: TRBD2; CDR3 length: 19; V gene: TRBV7-2; J gene: TRBJ2-1; CDR3 DNA: TGTGCCAGCAGCTTACGGAGCGGGGTCTGGGCCCCATCCTACAATGAGCAGTTCTTC; CDR3 protein: CASSLRSGVWAPSYNEQFF
clone size: .; D gene: TRBD2; CDR3 length: 15; V gene: TRBV10-3; J gene: TRBJ2-1; CDR3 DNA: TGTGCCATCAGTGAGTGGACTAGAGAACACAATGAGCAGTTCTTC; CDR3 protein: CAISEWTREHNEQFF
clone size: .; D gene: .; CDR3 length: 14; V gene: TRBV19; J gene: TRBJ2-1; CDR3 DNA: TGTGCCAGTAGTATGTCCAGGGCGAGCAATGAGCAGTTCTTC; CDR3 protein: CASSMSRASNEQFF
clone size: .; D gene: .; CDR3 length: 14; V gene: TRBV6-4; J gene: TRBJ2-1; CDR3 DNA: TGTGCCAGCAGTTTGATCGGGTCTGACAATGAGCAGTTCTTC; CDR3 protein: CASSLIGSDNEQFF